This T cell receptor beta chain was identified during a study of beta chain features in type 1 diabetes. What was sequenced were expressed TCRB transcripts, since all of the isolated RNA had been reverse transcribed. Profiling relied on immunoSEQ multiplex PCR, and the TCRdb table lists in-frame clones only, not all of them. The table has under 450,000 clones, approximately 16% seen once. Trimming cost V 6 bases and J 1 base, with 9 bases left between them. The germline V gene encodes CDR1 MNHNS and CDR2 SASEGT. The CDR3 contains 13 residues. The chain is built from TRBV6-1 and TRBJ1-1, with D perhaps matching TRBD1 (6 bases). Sample: naive CD4+ T cells from blood. This TCR came from a woman between 18 and 30 years old in good health. The CDR3: CASRQGRNTEAFF. In DNA, the CDR3 is TGTGCCAGCAGGCAGGGGAGGAACACTGAAGCTTTCTTT.